Listed below are T cell receptor beta chains from one sample, sequenced in a study of post-analysis software for immune sequencing data. TCRdb reprocessed the PCR reads with MiXCR, giving one entry per CDR3 protein. Of fewer than 850,000 distinct CDR3 sequences in the sample, 46% were seen once. The sequencing input was blood. These receptors originate from a girl aged 10-17 years with multiple sclerosis. Each CDR3 is given with its conserved first and last residue. A D gene is named only where the DNA matches it firmly. Part of the rows lack a size; the others show once, few, many or a class for expanded clones.

CDR3aa,CDR3nt,v_gene,len,abundance,d_gene,j_gene
CASSPLIRTRNYEQYF,TGTGCCAGCAGTCCCCTTATCAGGACCCGAAACTACGAGCAGTACTTC,TRBV27,16,-,-,TRBJ2-7
CAISYGTSDSYEQYF,TGTGCCATCAGTTACGGGACTAGCGACTCGTACGAGCAGTACTTC,TRBV10-3,15,many,TRBD2,TRBJ2-7
CASSFARGVSYNSPLHF,TGTGCCAGCAGTTTTGCGCGAGGGGTCTCCTATAATTCACCCCTCCACTTT,TRBV28,17,-,-,TRBJ1-6
CASSQDRGQVTYEQYF,TGCGCCAGCAGCCAAGATAGGGGACAGGTGACCTACGAGCAGTACTTC,TRBV4-1,16,-,TRBD1,TRBJ2-7
CASSYIGSYEQYF,TGTGCCAGCAGTTACATAGGTTCCTACGAGCAGTACTTC,TRBV6-2/TRBV6-3,13,few,-,TRBJ2-7
CASSLAGLSSEQYF,TGTGCCAGCAGCTTAGCGGGACTGTCGTCAGAGCAGTACTTC,TRBV7-9,14,-,-,TRBJ2-7
CASSRDPGRQGGTDTQYF,TGTGCCAGCAGTCGCGACCCCGGACGTCAAGGGGGCACAGATACGCAGTATTTT,TRBV2,18,once,-,TRBJ2-3
CASSPGGSAENIQYF,TGCGCCAGCAGCCCCGGGGGTTCCGCCGAAAACATTCAGTACTTC,TRBV5-1,15,few,-,TRBJ2-4
CRATGGNGYTF,TGCAGGGCGACAGGAGGGAATGGCTACACCTTC,TRBV20-1,11,-,-,TRBJ1-2
CASSLYLEGTDTQYF,TGTGCCAGCAGTTTATACCTAGAAGGCACAGATACGCAGTATTTT,TRBV27,15,few,-,TRBJ2-3
CASSPTGQTYEQYF,TGTGCCAGCAGCCCCACGGGCCAAACCTACGAGCAGTACTTC,TRBV7-9,14,-,-,TRBJ2-7
CSASRLDNYGYTF,TGCAGTGCTTCTCGGTTGGATAACTATGGCTACACCTTC,TRBV20-1,13,few,-,TRBJ1-2
CASSYEGGNEQYF,TGTGCCAGCAGCTATGAAGGAGGGAACGAGCAGTACTTC,TRBV9,13,-,-,TRBJ2-7
CASRTSGVYEQYF,TGTGCCAGCAGGACTAGCGGAGTCTACGAGCAGTACTTC,TRBV14,13,few,TRBD2,TRBJ2-7
CAGDSDHNEQFF,TGTGCAGGGGATAGCGACCACAATGAGCAGTTCTTC,TRBV7-9,12,-,-,TRBJ2-1
CSVVTRDRKLYF,TGCAGCGTCGTGACCCGGGACAGAAAATTGTACTTC,TRBV29-1,12,-,TRBD1,TRBJ2-7
CATDREGLNNEQFF,TGTGCCACTGACAGGGAAGGTCTGAACAATGAGCAGTTCTTC,TRBV6-6,14,-,TRBD1,TRBJ2-1
CASSLGDRGSYKEQYF,TGTGCCAGCAGCTTAGGAGACAGGGGATCGTACAAGGAGCAGTACTTC,TRBV7-9,16,-,TRBD1,TRBJ2-7
CAGILGRLADEQYF,TGTGCCGGCATCCTAGGAAGACTAGCGGACGAGCAGTACTTC,TRBV6-5,14,-,TRBD2,TRBJ2-7
CSARPDNYEQYF,TGCAGTGCTAGGCCCGATAACTACGAGCAGTACTTC,TRBV20-1,12,-,-,TRBJ2-7
CASSSSGTSGVRSYNEQFF,TGTGCCAGCAGCTCATCCGGGACTAGCGGGGTCCGCTCCTACAATGAGCAGTTCTTC,TRBV7-9,19,-,TRBD2,TRBJ2-1
CSAAKGSFYGYTF,TGCAGTGCTGCTAAGGGTTCATTCTATGGCTACACCTTC,TRBV20-1,13,few,-,TRBJ1-2
CASSLGLAGGPGNEQYF,TGTGCCAGCAGCCTCGGACTAGCGGGAGGGCCGGGCAATGAGCAGTACTTC,TRBV4-2,17,-,TRBD2,TRBJ2-4
CASSLIAATGSTDTQYF,TGCGCCAGCAGCTTGATTGCGGCTACTGGTAGCACAGATACGCAGTATTTT,TRBV5-1,17,-,-,TRBJ2-3
CASGPGNRLAYSYEQYF,TGTGCCAGCGGGCCGGGGAACCGACTAGCCTACTCCTACGAGCAGTACTTC,TRBV27,17,-,TRBD2,TRBJ2-7
CASSLESGADTQYF,TGTGCCAGCAGCTTAGAGAGTGGGGCAGATACGCAGTATTTT,TRBV7-9,14,-,-,TRBJ2-3
CASSYSPGLLLNTEAFF,TGTGCCAGCAGTTACTCACCCGGACTTCTCCTGAACACTGAAGCTTTCTTT,TRBV6-5,17,-,-,TRBJ1-1